This TCR beta chain is from a study of T cell repertoires in cytomegalovirus infection (dated by TCRdb to about 2019). Broadly, across the study: The HLA type of each donor mattered for the analysis, because public TCR beta signatures pointed to carriage of CMV infection along with the matching HLA type.

Taken from the germline V gene, the CDR1 and CDR2 loops are LGHNA and YNFKEQ. The CDR3 numbers 17 residues from cysteine through phenylalanine. The DNA shown is the 51-base CDR3, in frame from base 1. V lost 0 bases and J lost 5 bases; the stretch between them is 16 bases long. Sequencing relied on an Illumina HiSeq 1500. TCRdb cleaned the public reads at Q25 with fastp, built clones with MiXCR and kept in-frame beta chains. Every CDR3 protein is listed once, alongside the most common genes and DNA of its rows. Present in this sample are 740,000 or so distinct CDR3 sequences, less than 40% of which were seen just once. The ten largest clones capture 2.8% of the sample. As regards this clonotype: The clone's antigen remains unknown. One base away there is no much larger clone; base qualities are not given.

What the research found in general, with its limitations: Cumulative frequency of public TCR beta family members discriminated carriers of CMV infection plus the relevant HLA type in this cohort and an independent approximately 350-donor cohort. In the ex vivo response, HLA-C-restricted CMV-specific TCR beta clonotypes were dominant, and in two of eight donors the single most frequent clonotype came from this HLA-C-restricted group.

The sequence was collected from a human donor in good health (CMV status not recorded). Some clones in this sample may be carry-over from other donors' samples. The V and J genes are TRBV4-2 and TRBJ2-2; a tentative D call is TRBD2 (5 bases match). The sample consisted of PBMCs. The CDR3: CASSQDFGLAHTGELFF. The DNA sequence is TGTGCCAGCAGCCAAGATTTTGGGCTAGCTCATACCGGGGAGCTGTTTTTT.